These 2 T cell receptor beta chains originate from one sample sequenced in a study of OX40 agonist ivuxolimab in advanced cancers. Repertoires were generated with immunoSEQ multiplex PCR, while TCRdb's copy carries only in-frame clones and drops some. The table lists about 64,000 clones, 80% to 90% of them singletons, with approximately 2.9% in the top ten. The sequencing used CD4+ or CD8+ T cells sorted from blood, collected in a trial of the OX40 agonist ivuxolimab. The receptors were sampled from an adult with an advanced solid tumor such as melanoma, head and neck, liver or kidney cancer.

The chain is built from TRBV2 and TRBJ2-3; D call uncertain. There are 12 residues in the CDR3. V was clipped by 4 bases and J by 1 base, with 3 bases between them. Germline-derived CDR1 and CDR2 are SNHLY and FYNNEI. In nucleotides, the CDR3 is TGTGCCAGCAGTGTCGGCACAGATACGCAGTATTTT. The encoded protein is CASSVGTDTQYF. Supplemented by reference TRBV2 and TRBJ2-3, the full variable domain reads EPEVTQTPSHQVTQMGQEVILRCVPISNHLYFYWYRQILGQKVEFLVSFYNNEISEKSEIFDDQFSVERPDGSNFTLKIRSTKLEDSAMYFCASSVGTDTQYFGPGTRLTVL.

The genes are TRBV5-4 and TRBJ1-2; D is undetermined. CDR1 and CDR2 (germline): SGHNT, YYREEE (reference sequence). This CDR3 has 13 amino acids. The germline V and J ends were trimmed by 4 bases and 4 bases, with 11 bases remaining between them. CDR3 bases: TGTGCCAGCAGCCCGGGGAGCGCCTATGGCTACACCTTC. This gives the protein CASSPGSAYGYTF.